One and the same sample provided the 14 T cell receptor beta chains below, sequenced in a study of T cell responses to AZD1222 COVID-19 vaccine. The table came from immunoSEQ multiplex PCR; TCRdb's copy has only in-frame clones and leaves some out. Of about 170,000 clones listed, around 89% are singletons. The material sequenced was peripheral blood, taken 28 days after the second dose of the MenACWY control vaccine. These receptors were obtained from an adult who received the MenACWY meningococcal vaccine as a control.

This clone occurred a few times. The CDR3 nucleotides are TGTGCCAGCAGTCCTAGACAGGGGTACGAGCAGTACTTC. Its protein is CASSPRQGYEQYF. The V gene is TRBV27, the J gene TRBJ2-7; 8 nucleotides line up with TRBD1. This CDR3 region has 13 residues. Germline CDR1 MNHEY, CDR2 SMNVEV (reference sequence). Losses at the gene ends were 5 bases for V and 4 bases for J; bases not matched to a gene: 4.

The rearrangement links TRBV7-9 to TRBJ1-5; 9 bases match TRBD1. This CDR3 contains 15 residues. Per the germline V gene, CDR1 is SEHNR and CDR2 is FQNEAQ (reference sequence). J lost 9 bases, V lost 5 bases, and 11 bases had no gene match. The CDR3 DNA reads TGTGCCAGCAGCCTCTACCGGGACAGGGATGGGCCCCAGCATTTT. It specifies CASSLYRDRDGPQHF.

The chain uses TRBV7-9 and TRBJ1-6; no clear D. CDR3 length equals 14 residues. V lost 0 bases and J 9 bases, leaving 9 bases between the germline ends. From germline, CDR1 is SEHNR and CDR2 FQNEAQ (reference sequence). The CDR3 here is CASSLAQAGSPLHF. The CDR3 nucleotides read TGTGCCAGCAGCTTAGCCCAGGCGGGTTCACCCCTCCACTTT.

The V call is TRBV4-3, the J call TRBJ1-4; a weak D match, TRBD1 (6 bases). CDR1 LGHNA and CDR2 YSLEER come from the germline V gene. This CDR3 is 15 amino acids long. Between the trimmed V and J ends, which lost 0 bases and 7 bases, there was a span of 12 bases. As DNA, the CDR3 is TGCGCCAGCAGCCAAGAGTCAGGGGACGGTGAAAAACTGTTTTTT. Translation gives CASSQESGDGEKLFF.

This rearrangement joins TRBV6-2 or TRBV6-3 to TRBJ1-1; TRBD1 matches at 7 bases. The length of the CDR3 is 16 residues. Per germline, CDR1 MNHEY and CDR2 SVGEGT. Trimming cost V 5 bases and J 0 bases; bases outside gene matches: 9. CDR3 DNA sequence: TGTGCCAGCAGTACCCAGACAGGGCCCATGAACACTGAAGCTTTCTTT. Protein product: CASSTQTGPMNTEAFF.

V is TRBV5-1 and J is TRBJ2-3, with 7 bases identical to TRBD2. Trimming at V came to 3 bases and at J to 6 bases, leaving 4 bases not matched to a gene. The CDR3 has 13 amino acids. CDR1 SGHRS and CDR2 YFSETQ come from the germline V gene. The CDR3 loop is CASSWKLADTQYF. CDR3 DNA sequence: TGCGCCAGCAGCTGGAAACTAGCGGATACGCAGTATTTT.

This clone appeared a few times. The V call is TRBV11-2, the J call TRBJ2-1; maybe TRBD2 (5 bases). Trimming took off 0 bases at V and 1 base at J, with 7 bases between the two ends. CDR1 is SGHAT, CDR2 FQNNGV, per germline. The CDR3 has 15 amino acids. This CDR3 is CASSLEPGSYNEQFF. The CDR3 nucleotides read TGTGCCAGCAGCTTAGAACCGGGATCCTACAATGAGCAGTTCTTC.

This clone was detected once. V usage is TRBV28 and J usage is TRBJ1-5; 7 nucleotides match TRBD1. The CDR3 extends over 14 amino acids. Trimming at V came to 5 bases and at J to 2 bases, leaving 3 bases not matched to a gene. Germline V gene lookup returns CDR1 MDHEN and CDR2 SYDVKM. The CDR3: CASSRTGGNQPQHF. The CDR3 coding sequence is TGTGCCAGCAGTCGCACAGGGGGCAATCAGCCCCAGCATTTT.

This clone showed up just once. The V and J genes are TRBV7-6 and TRBJ1-2, with D maybe TRBD1 (5 bases). Germline CDR1 SGHVS, CDR2 FNYEAQ. This CDR3 has 13 amino acids. V lost 5 bases and J 2 bases, leaving 9 bases between the germline ends. This CDR3 is CASSPTVNYGYTF. In DNA, the CDR3 is TGTGCCAGCAGCCCGACAGTAAACTATGGCTACACCTTC.

CDR3 in DNA: TGTGCCAGCAGTGATGCGGGAACCTTCCGCGAGCAGTACTTC. Its translation is CASSDAGTFREQYF. This chain connects TRBV25-1 to TRBJ2-7; possible D gene TRBD2, 6 bases. The V and J ends lost 3 bases and 6 bases respectively, with 15 bases between them. The CDR3 extends over 14 amino acids. CDR1 and CDR2 (germline): MGHDK, SYGVNS.

This rearrangement joins TRBV7-3 to TRBJ2-2; TRBD2 agrees at 8 bases. Germline CDR1 SGHTA, CDR2 FQGTGA. Germline trimming cut 5 bases from V and 1 base from J; bases unmatched to any gene: 9. The CDR3 loop spans 17 amino acids. Here the CDR3 DNA reads TGTGCCAGCAGCCCGACGCGGCTAGCGGGGAACACCGGGGAGCTGTTTTTT. Amino acid sequence: CASSPTRLAGNTGELFF.

The rearrangement uses TRBV19 and TRBJ2-1; perhaps TRBD2 as D (5 bases). V shed 5 bases and J shed 7 bases, with 6 bases lying between them. This CDR3 contains 11 residues. Germline CDR1 and CDR2: LNHDA and SQIVND (reference sequence). This CDR3 is CASSRTNEQFF. As DNA, the CDR3 is TGTGCCAGTAGTCGGACTAATGAGCAGTTCTTC.

The rearrangement links TRBV5-4 to TRBJ2-2; D may be TRBD1 (6 bases). This CDR3 contains 17 residues. The germline gives CDR1 SGHNT, CDR2 YYREEE (reference sequence). The germline V and J ends were trimmed by 0 bases and 0 bases, with 12 bases remaining between them. The CDR3 sequence: CASSLAQGPPNTGELFF. The CDR3 DNA reads as TGTGCCAGCAGCTTGGCGCAGGGGCCCCCGAACACCGGGGAGCTGTTTTTT.

This chain connects TRBV5-6 to TRBJ1-6; D is perhaps TRBD1 (6 bases). The V and J ends lost 3 bases and 6 bases respectively, with 10 bases between them. Germline-derived CDR1 and CDR2 are SGHDT and YYEEEE. The CDR3 consists of 14 residues. The CDR3 region has the DNA TGTGCCAGCAGCTGGACAGAGGCTAATTCACCCCTCCACTTT. Translating gives CASSWTEANSPLHF. Variable domain in full (rest from reference TRBV5-6 and TRBJ1-6): DAGVTQSPTHLIKTRGQQVTLRCSPKSGHDTVSWYQQALGQGPQFIFQYYEEEERQRGNFPDRFSGHQFPNYSSELNVNALLLGDSALYLCASSWTEANSPLHFGNGTRLTVT.